These 14 T cell receptor beta chains came from one sample sequenced in a study of shared clonotypes between healthy human individuals. Clones were read by immunoSEQ multiplex PCR, and TCRdb kept only the in-frame ones, dropping some. The sample has some 630,000 clones; approximately 75% are singletons. The sample taken for sequencing was memory CD4+ T cells sorted from blood. Subset described: CD45RA-negative fraction. All receptors derive from a woman in her 30s in good health.

The chain combines TRBV9 with TRBJ1-2; tentatively, D is TRBD1 (5 bases). The CDR3 runs 15 residues. The V gene's germline CDR1 is SGDLS and CDR2 YYNGEE. Trimming took off 5 bases at V and 5 bases at J, with 19 bases between the two ends. CDR3 in amino acids: CASSSGPFSDYGYTF. The CDR3 nucleotides are TGTGCCAGCAGTTCGGGACCGTTTAGCGATTATGGCTACACCTTC. Full variable domain (outside the CDR3, taken from reference TRBV9 and TRBJ1-2): DSGVTQTPKHLITATGQRVTLRCSPRSGDLSVYWYQQSLDQGLQFLIQYYNGEERAKGNILERFSAQQFPDLHSELNLSSLELGDSALYFCASSSGPFSDYGYTFGSGTRLTVV.

This clone was seen more than once but under ten times. The rearrangement uses TRBV30 and TRBJ2-2; D not resolved. V was cut by 6 bases and J by 4 bases, with 15 bases left in between. Germline CDR1 reads GTSNPN; CDR2 reads SVGIG (reference sequence). The CDR3 length is 14 residues. In nucleotides, the CDR3 is TGTGCCTGTTCCACGTTGGATGTCACCGGGGAGCTGTTTTTT. As protein: CACSTLDVTGELFF. Combining the CDR3 with reference TRBV30 and TRBJ2-2 gives the whole variable domain SQTIHQWPATLVQPVGSPLSLECTVEGTSNPNLYWYRQAAGRGLQLLFYSVGIGQISSEVPQNLSASRPQDRQFILSSKKLLLSDSGFYLCACSTLDVTGELFFGEGSRLTVL.

The chain recombines TRBV18 with TRBJ2-7, with 9 bases that match TRBD1. The CDR3 spans 14 residues. Germline loops: CDR1 KGHSH, CDR2 LQKENI. J was trimmed by 3 bases and V by 6 bases; bases with no gene match: 6. CDR3 region: CASSLRQGVYEQYF. CDR3 nucleotides: TGTGCCAGCTCCCTAAGACAGGGGGTCTACGAGCAGTACTTC.

The rearrangement uses TRBV5-4 and TRBJ2-4; 8 nucleotides align to TRBD1. Germline V gene sequence: CDR1 SGHNT, CDR2 YYREEE (reference sequence). The CDR3 extends over 15 amino acids. V shed 4 bases and J 0 bases; nucleotides not matched to a gene: 3. Here the CDR3 reads CASSRQGIAKNIQYF. DNA of the CDR3: TGTGCCAGCAGCAGACAGGGGATAGCCAAAAACATTCAGTACTTC.

The chain combines TRBV15 with TRBJ1-5, with 7 positions matching TRBD1. Germline CDR1 reads LNHNV; CDR2 reads YYDKDF (reference sequence). The CDR3 extends over 16 amino acids. With 7 bases clipped from V and 6 bases from J, the junction kept 15 bases outside the gene matches. The DNA for the CDR3 is TGTGCCACCACCGACCAGACAGGGTGGAGGAGTCAGCCCCAGCATTTT. Translated, it gives CATTDQTGWRSQPQHF.

This clone appeared a few times. The chain is built from TRBV2 and TRBJ2-3, with D unclear. The CDR3 has 13 amino acids. V shed 8 bases and J shed 3 bases, with 12 bases lying between them. Germline loops: CDR1 SNHLY, CDR2 FYNNEI. The CDR3 spells CASGPGVTDTQYF. CDR3 in DNA: TGTGCCAGCGGGCCCGGAGTGACAGATACGCAGTATTTT.

The rearrangement links TRBV2 to TRBJ2-7; 7 bases line up with TRBD1. This CDR3 comprises 13 residues. CDR1 SNHLY and CDR2 FYNNEI come from the germline V gene. V shed 6 bases and J 1 base; nucleotides not matched to a gene: 3. This CDR3 is CASRGQKSYEQYF. The CDR3 region has the DNA TGTGCCAGCAGGGGACAGAAATCCTACGAGCAGTACTTC. Drawing the rest from reference TRBV2 and TRBJ2-7, the complete variable domain is EPEVTQTPSHQVTQMGQEVILRCVPISNHLYFYWYRQILGQKVEFLVSFYNNEISEKSEIFDDQFSVERPDGSNFTLKIRSTKLEDSAMYFCASRGQKSYEQYFGPGTRLTVT.

For the CDR3, the DNA is TGTGCCAGCTCCCTGCGCCCGCCGGGACAGGGGGTTGGCGAGCAGTACTTC. Amino acid sequence: CASSLRPPGQGVGEQYF. This rearrangement joins TRBV27 to TRBJ2-7; 11 nucleotides agree with TRBD1. Germline assignment: CDR1 MNHEY and CDR2 SMNVEV (reference sequence). The V segment lost 8 bases and the J segment 6 bases; nucleotides outside the gene matches: 18. The length of the CDR3 is 17 residues.

This clone was seen a single time. This sequence joins TRBV28 and TRBJ2-5; a weak D match, TRBD1 (5 bases). V was cut by 7 bases and J by 1 base, with 16 bases left in between. From germline, CDR1 is MDHEN and CDR2 SYDVKM. The CDR3 runs to 15 residues. CDR3 sequence (DNA): TGTGCCAGCACCGACCAAGAGACAGTCCAAGAGACCCAGTACTTC. Protein product: CASTDQETVQETQYF.

The gene calls are TRBV7-2 and TRBJ1-4, with D hard to call. The V end lost 5 bases, the J end lost 7 bases, and 17 bases lay between the germline ends. CDR3 length: 15 amino acids. The V gene's germline CDR1 is SGHTA and CDR2 FQGNSA. The CDR3 sequence is CASSRPGPGGEKLFF. Here the CDR3 DNA reads TGTGCCAGCAGCCGACCAGGACCGGGTGGTGAAAAACTGTTTTTT.

CDR3 amino acids: CAGLVSGNTIYF. The DNA of the CDR3 is TGCGCAGGACTGGTCTCTGGAAACACCATATATTTT. The chain uses TRBV10-1 and TRBJ1-3, with D unclear. The CDR3 spans 12 residues. Germline lookup yields CDR1 WNHNN and CDR2 SYGVQD (reference sequence).

This clone came up a few times. The gene calls are TRBV11-2 and TRBJ2-2; D remains unclear. Per the germline V gene, CDR1 is SGHAT and CDR2 is FQNNGV. The CDR3 has 14 residues. Trimming left V 4 bases short and J 5 bases short, with 11 bases between. The CDR3 DNA is TGTGCCAGCAGCTCCCGACGGATAACCGGGGAGCTGTTTTTT. Amino acids: CASSSRRITGELFF.

The chain has TRBV7-9 and TRBJ1-1, with a tentative D call TRBD1 (5 bases). CDR1 is SEHNR, CDR2 FQNEAQ, per germline (reference sequence). The length of the CDR3 is 15 residues. Trimming removed 3 bases from V and 3 bases from J, with 14 bases in between. CDR3 residues: CASSLDGRGDTEAFF. CDR3 in DNA: TGTGCCAGCAGCTTGGACGGCAGAGGGGACACTGAAGCTTTCTTT.

The chain couples TRBV19 to TRBJ1-1, with D perhaps TRBD1 (6 bases). Deletions cut 9 bases from V and 6 bases from J, with 14 bases between. The CDR3 totals 12 residues. Per germline, CDR1 LNHDA and CDR2 SQIVND (reference sequence). As DNA, the CDR3 is TGTGCCAGCGCGGGGGCGAGGGCTGAAGCTTTCTTT. Amino acids: CASAGARAEAFF.